The 26 T cell receptor beta chains reported below all come from one sample, sequenced in a study of circulating and synovial CD4+ cells in juvenile arthritis. Data came from immunoSEQ multiplex PCR; TCRdb stores just in-frame clones and leaves some out. The repertoire holds about 32,000 clones, around 93% seen once, with approximately 2.8% in the top ten. The sequenced material came from CD4+ T cells from blood. All receptors derive from a human donor with juvenile idiopathic arthritis.

The chain recombines TRBV4-2 with TRBJ1-3; TRBD1 agrees at 7 bases. Germline CDR1 and CDR2: LGHNA and YNFKEQ. The CDR3 runs 15 residues. Trimming took 3 bases from V and 3 from J; bases not matched to a gene: 5. The CDR3 DNA reads TGTGCCAGCAGCCAGACGACAGGGTATGGAAACACCATATATTTT. Residues: CASSQTTGYGNTIYF.

The chain recombines TRBV30 with TRBJ2-7, with a weak D call TRBD1 (5 bases). This CDR3 comprises 18 residues. Germline V lookup: CDR1 GTSNPN, CDR2 SVGIG (reference sequence). Trimming took 8 bases from V and 5 from J, leaving 34 bases between them. CDR3: CAAHFSFSAQGFSHEQYF. Here the CDR3 DNA reads TGTGCCGCCCACTTTTCGTTTTCCGCCCAGGGTTTCAGCCACGAGCAGTACTTC. Complete variable domain (other parts from reference TRBV30 and TRBJ2-7): SQTIHQWPATLVQPVGSPLSLECTVEGTSNPNLYWYRQAAGRGLQLLFYSVGIGQISSEVPQNLSASRPQDRQFILSSKKLLLSDSGFYLCAAHFSFSAQGFSHEQYFGPGTRLTVT.

J is TRBJ1-5 and V is TRBV2, with 10 bases aligning to TRBD1. The CDR3 is 14 amino acids. J lost 2 bases, V lost 7 bases, and 2 bases had no gene match. Germline V gene sequence: CDR1 SNHLY, CDR2 FYNNEI. CDR3 sequence reads: CASTGTGGNQPQHF. CDR3 DNA sequence: TGTGCCAGCACCGGGACAGGGGGCAATCAGCCCCAGCATTTT.

This clone was seen only a few times. V is TRBV5-4 and J is TRBJ2-5, with D possibly being TRBD2 (5 bases). Per the germline V gene, CDR1 is SGHNT and CDR2 is YYREEE (reference sequence). This CDR3 spans 13 amino acids. V was shortened by 4 bases and J by 4 bases, with 11 bases between the two germline ends. The CDR3 nucleotides read TGTGCCAGCAGCGGTGGGAGTCTAGAGACCCAGTACTTC. Translation gives CASSGGSLETQYF.

The chain uses TRBV5-1 and TRBJ1-4, with D unclear. Germline CDR1 and CDR2: SGHRS and YFSETQ. The CDR3 loop spans 16 amino acids. Between the trimmed V and J ends, which lost 0 bases and 1 base, there was a span of 10 bases. CDR3 in amino acids: CASSLGHPGTNEKLFF. CDR3 bases: TGCGCCAGCAGCTTGGGACACCCCGGAACTAATGAAAAACTGTTTTTT.

This CDR3 reads CASSFPGQGRTGELFF. The CDR3 bases are TGCGCCAGCAGCTTCCCGGGACAGGGTCGGACCGGGGAGCTGTTTTTT. The rearrangement uses TRBV5-1 and TRBJ2-2; 9 bases line up with TRBD1. The CDR3 is 16 residues long. Germline V gene sequence: CDR1 SGHRS, CDR2 YFSETQ. V lost 2 bases and J lost 5; bases outside the gene matches: 7.

This chain uses TRBV28 with TRBJ1-3; D unclear. Trimming stripped 8 bases from V and 0 bases from J, with 11 bases between. Germline assignment: CDR1 MDHEN and CDR2 SYDVKM. The CDR3 spans 14 residues. CDR3 DNA: TGTGCCAGCCTACAGAAACACTCTGGAAACACCATATATTTT. It specifies CASLQKHSGNTIYF.

V usage is TRBV5-1 and J usage is TRBJ2-2, with TRBD2 as a possible D gene (6 bases). V gave up 0 bases and J gave up 4 bases, with 13 bases separating them. CDR3 size: 16 residues. The V gene's germline CDR1 is SGHRS and CDR2 YFSETQ. The CDR3 loop reads CASSLAGLASTGELFF. The CDR3 DNA reads TGCGCCAGCAGCTTGGCCGGGCTAGCGTCCACCGGGGAGCTGTTTTTT.

This chain uses TRBV9 with TRBJ2-1; weak D call: TRBD2 (6 bases). The CDR3 consists of 15 residues. The germline gives CDR1 SGDLS, CDR2 YYNGEE. Trimming pared 2 bases from V and 0 bases from J, leaving 9 bases between. CDR3 in amino acids: CASSVTGDSYNEQFF. The CDR3 nucleotides read TGTGCCAGCAGCGTGACGGGGGACTCCTACAATGAGCAGTTCTTC.

The chain couples TRBV9 to TRBJ1-2, with D tentatively TRBD1 (6 bases). The V gene's germline CDR1 is SGDLS and CDR2 YYNGEE. CDR3 length: 12 residues. Trimming pared 6 bases from V and 3 bases from J, leaving 9 bases between. CDR3 nucleotide sequence: TGTGCCAGCAAACAGGGTCACTATGGCTACACCTTC. It translates to CASKQGHYGYTF.

The chain links TRBV28 to TRBJ2-1, with TRBD2 matching 7 bases. V lost 2 bases and J lost 4; bases outside the gene matches: 5. The germline V gene encodes CDR1 MDHEN and CDR2 SYDVKM. The length of the CDR3 is 15 residues. CDR3 nucleotide sequence: TGTGCCAGCAGTTTACAACAACTAGCGTACAATGAGCAGTTCTTC. Protein: CASSLQQLAYNEQFF.

In regard to this clone: Germline and junction disagree at one end, which may indicate a read error. This chain uses TRBV15 with TRBJ2-7; 7 bases align to TRBD2. This CDR3 contains 17 residues. Per the germline V gene, CDR1 is LNHNV and CDR2 is YYDKDF (reference sequence). This CDR3 reads CATRRVGGSGAPYEQYF. The CDR3 region has the DNA TGTGCCACCAGAAGAGTGGGGGGAAGCGGGGCCCCCTACGAGCAGTACTTC.

V is TRBV5-5 and J is TRBJ1-3; 8 positions agree with TRBD1. Trimming removed 4 bases from V and 5 bases from J; junction bases left unmatched: 5. Germline V gives CDR1 SGHKS, CDR2 YYEKEE (reference sequence). The CDR3 contains 14 residues. Here the CDR3 reads CASSVGQGRNTIYF. Here the CDR3 DNA reads TGTGCCAGCAGCGTCGGACAGGGTAGAAACACCATATATTTT.

V and J are TRBV6-5 and TRBJ1-1; 7 nucleotides line up with TRBD1. The CDR3 runs to 14 residues. In germline, CDR1 is MNHEY, CDR2 SVGAGI. J gave up 4 bases and V 4 bases, and 6 bases lay outside the gene matches. The CDR3, as DNA: TGTGCCAGCAGTTCGACAGGGCGGAGCACTGAAGCTTTCTTT. The encoded protein is CASSSTGRSTEAFF.

This CDR3 is CASQGWNKKETQYF. CDR3 nucleotide sequence: TGTGCCAGCCAGGGATGGAACAAAAAAGAGACCCAGTACTTC. V usage is TRBV18 and J usage is TRBJ2-5; a weak D match, TRBD1 (5 bases). V lost 8 bases and J 3 bases, leaving 16 bases between the germline ends. This CDR3 contains 14 residues. CDR1 is KGHSH, CDR2 LQKENI, per germline. Together with reference TRBV18 and TRBJ2-5, the CDR3 gives the full variable domain: NAGVMQNPRHLVRRRGQEARLRCSPMKGHSHVYWYRQLPEEGLKFMVYLQKENIIDESGMPKERFSAEFPKEGPSILRIQQVVRGDSAAYFCASQGWNKKETQYFGPGTRLLVL.

J is TRBJ2-4 and V is TRBV7-9; 9 nucleotides align to TRBD1. Germline assignment: CDR1 SEHNR and CDR2 FQNEAQ (reference sequence). J lost 11 bases, V lost 2 bases, and 7 bases had no gene match. This CDR3 has 14 amino acids. The CDR3 region has the DNA TGTGCCAGCAGCTTACCGGGACAGGGTTTTCTTCAGTACTTC. Translated, it gives CASSLPGQGFLQYF.

The V call is TRBV27, the J call TRBJ2-5; perhaps TRBD1 as D (7 bases). This CDR3 has 19 amino acids. The V end was cut by 2 bases, the J end by 1 base, with 23 bases between. Germline V gene sequence: CDR1 MNHEY, CDR2 SMNVEV (reference sequence). CDR3 protein: CASSLLWGQTLGGQETQYF. The CDR3 DNA is TGTGCCAGCAGTTTACTATGGGGACAGACCCTCGGGGGCCAAGAGACCCAGTACTTC.

This chain links TRBV5-8 with TRBJ1-5, with D perhaps TRBD1 (5 bases). Trimming shortened V by 2 bases and J by 7 bases, and 13 bases separated the two germline ends. In germline, CDR1 is SGHTS, CDR2 YDEGEE. CDR3 size: 14 residues. The chain's CDR3 is CASSLGQGRQPQHF. The CDR3 DNA reads as TGTGCCAGCAGCTTAGGACAAGGCCGACAGCCCCAGCATTTT.

The chain employs TRBV27 and TRBJ2-3; 11 nucleotides match TRBD1. The CDR3 loop spans 17 amino acids. V shed 4 bases and J 1 base; nucleotides not matched to a gene: 7. The germline CDR1 and CDR2 sequences are MNHEY and SMNVEV (reference sequence). CDR3 amino acids: CASSSRTGGIGTDTQYF. In DNA form, the CDR3 reads TGTGCCAGCAGTTCCAGGACAGGGGGCATTGGCACAGATACGCAGTATTTT.

The chain joins TRBV6-5 to TRBJ1-6, with D hard to call. The CDR3 extends over 15 amino acids. V gave up 6 bases and J gave up 9 bases, with 18 bases separating them. Germline loops: CDR1 MNHEY, CDR2 SVGAGI. CDR3 nucleotide sequence: TGTGCCAGCAGAGTTAATGGGTGGGCCATTTCACCCCTCCACTTT. Its translation: CASRVNGWAISPLHF.

This clone showed up just once. V is TRBV28 and J is TRBJ1-2; 11 nucleotides agree with TRBD1. The CDR3 is 15 amino acids. V was pared by 4 bases and J by 4 bases, with 5 bases of the junction left unmatched. Germline V gives CDR1 MDHEN, CDR2 SYDVKM. CDR3 in amino acids: CASSSPGQGVYGYTF. The CDR3 DNA follows: TGTGCCAGCAGTTCTCCGGGACAGGGGGTCTATGGCTACACCTTC.

As DNA, the CDR3 is TGTGCCAGCAGCCAGGGGGCTCAGCCCCAGCATTTT. Protein product: CASSQGAQPQHF. The chain carries TRBV14 and TRBJ1-5; D possibly corresponds to TRBD1 (6 bases). The ends were cut back, 3 bases at V and 6 bases at J, with 6 bases in the middle. Germline CDR1 is SGHDN and CDR2 is FVKESK. The CDR3 is 12 amino acids.

This clone occurred once. The V gene is TRBV6-1, the J gene TRBJ1-5; no clear D. Trimming removed 6 bases at V and 0 bases at J, with 12 bases between. CDR1 is MNHNS, CDR2 SASEGT, per germline. The CDR3 sequence is 15 residues long. CDR3 nucleotide sequence: TGTGCCAGCAGGCGGGCCGGAGATAGCAATCAGCCCCAGCATTTT. Translation: CASRRAGDSNQPQHF.

V is TRBV18 and J is TRBJ2-2; D is unresolved. The V end was cut by 3 bases, the J end by 1 base, with 9 bases between. Germline loops: CDR1 KGHSH, CDR2 LQKENI. This CDR3 has 15 amino acids. This chain's CDR3 is CASSPQLVNTGELFF. For the CDR3, the DNA is TGTGCCAGCTCACCGCAACTGGTGAACACCGGGGAGCTGTTTTTT.

This clone occurred once. The gene calls are TRBV14 and TRBJ2-5, with TRBD1 matching 10 bases. Near its end, the DNA agrees better with TRBJ2-7, so the J call may be wrong. Germline CDR1 is SGHDN and CDR2 is FVKESK. The CDR3 contains 15 residues. The CDR3 protein is CASSPSGQGTHEQYF. The CDR3 DNA reads TGTGCCAGCAGCCCGTCGGGACAGGGGACCCACGAGCAGTACTTC.

V and J are TRBV2 and TRBJ2-2; the D gene is possibly TRBD1 (6 bases). Trimming removed 8 bases at V and 3 bases at J, with 25 bases between. The CDR3 loop spans 18 amino acids. CDR1 and CDR2 from the germline V gene are SNHLY and FYNNEI. The CDR3 loop reads CASLFSLQQGSHTGELFF. The CDR3 nucleotides read TGTGCCAGCCTTTTCTCCCTCCAACAGGGTTCCCACACCGGGGAGCTGTTTTTT.